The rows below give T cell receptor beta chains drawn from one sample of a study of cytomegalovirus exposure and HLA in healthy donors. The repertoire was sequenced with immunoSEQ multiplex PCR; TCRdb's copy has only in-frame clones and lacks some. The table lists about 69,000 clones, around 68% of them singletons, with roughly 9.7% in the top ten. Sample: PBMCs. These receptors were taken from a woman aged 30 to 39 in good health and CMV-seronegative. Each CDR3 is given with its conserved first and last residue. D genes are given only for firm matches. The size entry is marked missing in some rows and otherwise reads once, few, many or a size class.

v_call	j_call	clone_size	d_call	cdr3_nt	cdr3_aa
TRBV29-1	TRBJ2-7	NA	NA	TGCAGCGTCGGACAATCCTACGAGCAGTACTTC	CSVGQSYEQYF
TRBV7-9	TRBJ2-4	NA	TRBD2	TGTGCCAGCAGCCCCGGGACTAGCGGGGGGCCCCGCCCAGCATTTCAGTACTTC	CASSPGTSGGPRPAFQYF
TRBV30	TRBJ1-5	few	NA	TGTGCCTGGAGTCGCGCTAGCAATCAGCCCCAGCATTTT	CAWSRASNQPQHF
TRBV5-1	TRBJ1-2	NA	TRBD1	TGCGCCAGCAGCTTGGGGGACAGGGATCTAAGTGGCTACACCTTC	CASSLGDRDLSGYTF
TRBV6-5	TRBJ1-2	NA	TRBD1	TGTGCCAGCAGTTACTACCAGGGGGCCCGGGATGGCTACACCTTC	CASSYYQGARDGYTF
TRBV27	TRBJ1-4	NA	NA	TGTGCCAGCACAGGGGAGGGAGAAAAACTGTTTTTT	CASTGEGEKLFF
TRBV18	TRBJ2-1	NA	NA	TGTGCCAGCTCACCAGTATCTAGCGTCGGAGTGGATGAGCAGTTCTTC	CASSPVSSVGVDEQFF
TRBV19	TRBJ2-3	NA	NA	TGTGCCAGTAGTATTCAAGATACGCAGTATTTT	CASSIQDTQYF
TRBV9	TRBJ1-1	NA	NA	TGTGCCAGCAGCGTAAGGCAGGGAGGGCTATACGAAGCTTTCTTT	CASSVRQGGLYEAFF
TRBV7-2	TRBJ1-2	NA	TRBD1	TGTGCCAGCAGCTTATGGGGGACAGGCTATGGCTACACCTTC	CASSLWGTGYGYTF
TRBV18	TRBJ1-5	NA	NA	TGTGCCAGCTCACCCCTGAGAGATCAGCCCCAGCATTTT	CASSPLRDQPQHF
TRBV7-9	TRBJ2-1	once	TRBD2	TGTGCCAGCAGTTTGACTAGCGGCTTCTACAATGAGCAGTTCTTC	CASSLTSGFYNEQFF
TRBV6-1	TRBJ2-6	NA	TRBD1	TGTGCCAGCAGCGACAGGGTTGGGGCCAACGTCCTGACTTTC	CASSDRVGANVLTF
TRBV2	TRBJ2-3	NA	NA	TGTGCCAGCAGTGACCCCAACCAGAGCGGTACAGATACGCAGTATTTT	CASSDPNQSGTDTQYF
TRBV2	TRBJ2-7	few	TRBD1	TGTGCCAGCAGTGCGGACAGGGGAAGTTACGAGCAGTACTTC	CASSADRGSYEQYF
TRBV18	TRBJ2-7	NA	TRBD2	TGTGCCAGCTCACCTACCGGGACTAGCGTTTCATACGAGCAGTACTTC	CASSPTGTSVSYEQYF
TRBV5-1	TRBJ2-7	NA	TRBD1	TGCGCCAGCAGCTCAACAGGGGCCTACGAGCAGTACTTC	CASSSTGAYEQYF
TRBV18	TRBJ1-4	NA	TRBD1	TGTGCCAGCTCACCTCTCCCCGGGGACAGGGCAGAAAAACTGTTTTTT	CASSPLPGDRAEKLFF
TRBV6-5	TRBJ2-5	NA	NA	TGTGCCAGCAGTTTTCGACGGGTTATAGAGACCCAGTACTTC	CASSFRRVIETQYF
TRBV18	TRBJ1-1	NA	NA	TGTGCCAGCTCACCCCTGGACACTAACACTGAAGCTTTCTTT	CASSPLDTNTEAFF
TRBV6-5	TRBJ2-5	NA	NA	TGTGCCAGCACCTACAGGGAAGGAGTGAGGGAGCAGTACTTC	CASTYREGVREQYF
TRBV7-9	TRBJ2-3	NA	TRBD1	TGTGCCAGCAGCTTAAAGGACAGGGGTCAATTT	CASSLKDRGQF
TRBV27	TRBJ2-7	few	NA	TGTGCCAGCAGTTTTATGGGGGACACCACCTACGAGCAGTACTTC	CASSFMGDTTYEQYF
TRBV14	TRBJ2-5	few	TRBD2	TGTGCCAGCAGCCAAGCCGGGGCGGGGGCCCAGTACTTC	CASSQAGAGAQYF
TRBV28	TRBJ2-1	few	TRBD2	TGTGCCAGCAGTTTTTTGTCGGGAGGTACAATTGAGCAGTTCTTC	CASSFLSGGTIEQFF